These 6 T cell receptor beta chains were sequenced from one sample in a study of T cells in Graves' hyperthyroidism and ophthalmopathy. RNA transcripts were the template for amplifying TCR beta CDR3 regions. HTBI primers were used for first-round RT-PCR of the TCR CDR3. MiXCR, run by TCRdb on the multiplex PCR reads, gives a single entry per CDR3 protein. The table has under 350,000 distinct CDR3 sequences, roughly 14% seen once. Sequenced input: blood. These receptors came from a woman under 40 with Graves' hyperthyroidism that later progressed to Graves' ophthalmopathy.

The genes are TRBV7-9 and TRBJ2-7, with 9 bases fitting TRBD1. Germline V gene lookup returns CDR1 SEHNR and CDR2 FQNEAQ (reference sequence). J gave up 6 bases and V 5 bases, and 8 bases lay outside the gene matches. This CDR3 is 14 amino acids long. The CDR3 reads CASSAGTGNLEQYF. The CDR3 DNA follows: TGTGCCAGCAGCGCGGGGACAGGGAATCTCGAGCAGTACTTC.

This clonotype was detected many times. The CDR3 region is CASSLDRLAGGNEQFF. CDR3 in DNA: TGTGCCAGCAGTTTAGATCGTCTAGCGGGAGGCAATGAGCAGTTCTTC. V and J are TRBV12-3 or TRBV12-4 and TRBJ2-1; the match to TRBD2 covers 11 bases. Trimming took 1 base from V and 6 from J; bases not matched to a gene: 5. The CDR3 runs 16 residues.

The sample holds a few counts of this clonotype. Just one base apart from a much larger clone, this may be a read error. J is TRBJ2-5 and V is TRBV7-2, with TRBD2 matching 12 bases. Germline values: CDR1 SGHTA, CDR2 FQGNSA. There are 19 residues in the CDR3. V dropped 1 base and J dropped 2; count of bases not matched to a gene: 11. This CDR3 reads CASSLGRLAGEMIQETQYF. In nucleotides, the CDR3 is TGTGCCAGCAGCTTAGGGAGACTAGCGGGAGAGATGATTCAAGAGACCCAGTACTTC.

This clonotype was seen repeatedly, ten times or more. This chain's CDR3 is CASSPKRDSLYNEQFF. The DNA for the CDR3 is TGTGCCAGCAGCCCGAAGCGCGACTCGCTCTACAATGAGCAGTTCTTC. The chain links TRBV7-8 to TRBJ2-1; D is ambiguous. This CDR3 region has 16 residues. CDR1 and CDR2 (germline): SGHVS, FQNEAQ. V shed 5 bases and J shed 3 bases, with 17 bases lying between them.

The chain uses TRBV9 and TRBJ2-1; D is uncertain. V dropped 4 bases and J dropped 10 bases, with 15 bases sitting between them. The CDR3 runs 13 residues. Germline V gives CDR1 SGDLS, CDR2 YYNGEE. The CDR3 sequence: CASSTDVEVEQFF. In DNA, the CDR3 is TGTGCCAGCAGCACGGACGTCGAGGTCGAGCAGTTCTTC.

This clonotype has ten or more counts. This sequence joins TRBV28 and TRBJ2-7; 7 bases align to TRBD1. CDR3 size: 13 residues. CDR1 is MDHEN, CDR2 SYDVKM, per germline. V shed 5 bases, J shed 3 bases, and the junction held 4 bases outside the gene matches. CDR3 residues: CASSPWDSYEQYF. CDR3 bases: TGTGCCAGCAGTCCGTGGGACAGCTACGAGCAGTACTTC. The full variable domain, rest sourced from reference TRBV28 and TRBJ2-7, is DVKVTQSSRYLVKRTGEKVFLECVQDMDHENMFWYRQDPGLGLRLIYFSYDVKMKEKGDIPEGYSVSREKKERFSLILESASTNQTSMYLCASSPWDSYEQYFGPGTRLTVT.